The entry that follows covers one T cell receptor (beta chain) sequence. Antigen: not known. The data were obtained in a study of vaccination effects on CD4 cells after COVID-19. Study summary: Participants completed two doses of the BNT162b2 or mRNA-1273 vaccine. Study-level findings and limits: The study found that only 1 of 255 vaccine-induced clones from healthy vaccinees cross-reacted with common cold coronaviruses.

CDR3 length: 13 residues. With 3 bases clipped from V and 4 bases from J, the junction kept 1 base outside the gene matches. The germline gives CDR1 MRHNA, CDR2 SNTAGT. The protocol was immunoSEQ multiplex PCR, while the TCRdb copy is restricted to in-frame clones and leaves out a portion. The table has 67,000 or so clones, 65% to 85% seen once. Antigen-specific CD4+ T cell clonotypes were called by their expansion after viral peptide-pool culture in ViraFEST. At the end of around 11 days of culture, CD4+ T cells were isolated. Each vaccine recipient was nucleocapsid antibody negative and had no prior SARS-CoV-2 infection. Each culture well received a few million PBMC. These cells were then cultured in IMDM with approximately 9.8 IU/ml IL-2 and 9.5 to 10 ug/ml peptides. Both day 3 and day 7 saw half the medium replaced with IL-2 medium.

The clonotype was recovered from a human donor who received a COVID-19 vaccine. The sequences come from CD4+ T cells from PBMCs cultured with HCoV-OC43 spike peptides, collected before COVID-19 vaccination. Noted subset: HCoV-OC43 spike overlapping peptide pool stimulation. This chain connects TRBV6-4 to TRBJ2-3, with TRBD1 identical over 7 bases. CDR3 loop: CASSEGGSDTQYF. DNA of the CDR3: TGTGCCAGCAGTGAAGGGGGCTCAGATACGCAGTATTTT.